This T cell receptor (beta chain) was sequenced in a study of T-cell memory formation after mild COVID-19. In TCRdb, the 5' RACE reads were re-called with MiXCR into one record per CDR3 protein. The table lists about 110,000 distinct CDR3 sequences, over 10% of them singletons. Sequenced: PBMCs or a T cell subset sorted from them (not recorded which). This clonotype was obtained from an adult woman who had mild COVID-19 (a few samples of this study predate the infection). Cell type and time point are not known.

CDR3 protein: CSAGGASGSSYSYEQYF. The CDR3 region has the DNA TGCAGTGCTGGAGGGGCTAGCGGGAGTTCGTATAGCTACGAGCAGTACTTC. The V gene is TRBV20-1, the J gene TRBJ2-7; 10 bases line up with TRBD2. The trim removed 5 bases at V and 3 bases at J, leaving 16 bases unmatched. Germline-derived CDR1 and CDR2 are DFQATT and SNEGSKA (reference sequence). The CDR3 spans 17 residues.